Listed below are T cell receptor beta chains from one sample, sequenced in a study of cytomegalovirus exposure and HLA in healthy donors. TCRdb's table, derived via immunoSEQ multiplex PCR, lists solely in-frame clones and lacks some. The repertoire holds 55,000 to 65,000 clones, with approximately 75% as singletons. Sequenced input: PBMCs. The receptors were sampled from a man aged 30 to 39 in good health and CMV-seropositive. Each CDR3 is given without its conserved first and last residue. Fields, in order: CDR3 protein, V gene, clone size, J gene. A clone size is listed for some rows: how often the clone was seen (once, few, many), or a class if it is expanded.

ASSESGTGGAGEQY | TRBV25-1 | . | TRBJ2-7
ASSEGDSFYEQY | TRBV6-1 | . | .
ASSQGIGTEAF | TRBV7-9 | few | TRBJ1-1
ASSRFGTGSYEQY | TRBV19 | . | TRBJ2-7
AIRDRDRDEKLF | TRBV10-3 | . | TRBJ1-4
ASRGTDGGNTIY | TRBV28 | . | TRBJ1-3
AWRQDYTEAF | TRBV30 | few | TRBJ1-1
ASSLGQGGTEAF | TRBV5-4 | . | TRBJ1-1
ASSRQSSYEQY | TRBV5-1 | few | TRBJ2-7
ASTEPGLSPEQF | TRBV19 | once | TRBJ2-1
ASSQEGGQETQY | TRBV4-1 | few | TRBJ2-5
ASSLSGTFNEQF | TRBV28 | . | TRBJ2-1
ASSLAGGFQETQY | TRBV7-3 | . | TRBJ2-5
ASSRLTGELF | TRBV5-6 | . | TRBJ2-2
ASSKGTGGNQPQH | TRBV21-1 | . | TRBJ1-5
ASSRGQGAVGYGYT | TRBV19 | . | TRBJ1-2
SAGTQTYEQY | TRBV29-1 | . | TRBJ2-7
ASSPVRGAHNEQF | TRBV5-1 | . | TRBJ2-1
ASSGLPGQATNEQF | TRBV6-1 | . | TRBJ2-1
ASSIVPGQRSNQPQH | TRBV19 | . | TRBJ1-5
ASSKTPLDRHPETQY | TRBV21-1 | . | TRBJ2-5
ASSQEEVRNTEAF | TRBV4-3 | . | TRBJ1-1
ASSERGSLRPYEQY | TRBV25-1 | . | TRBJ2-7
ASSQGLKGGGEQY | TRBV4-3 | . | TRBJ2-7
ASSVAPAGQETQY | TRBV9 | . | TRBJ2-5
SVVGTGDSGNTIY | TRBV29-1 | . | TRBJ1-3
ASSSPGIRGYGYT | TRBV7-9 | once | TRBJ1-2
ASRPGTGGTYEQY | TRBV19 | . | TRBJ2-7
AISETVNTEAF | TRBV10-3 | . | TRBJ1-1
ASRGRTNTEAF | TRBV6-5 | . | TRBJ1-1
ASSQQGPYEQY | TRBV7-6 | . | TRBJ2-7
ASSGPGQGILFYQPQH | TRBV2 | . | TRBJ1-5
ASTRGGQGISGANVLT | TRBV7-9 | . | TRBJ2-6
ATAQGAGELF | TRBV28 | few | TRBJ2-2
ASSVGTTTGNEQF | TRBV9 | . | TRBJ2-1
ASSPTRDGQPQH | TRBV18 | . | TRBJ1-5
ATSKSMGEGTEAF | TRBV28 | . | TRBJ1-1
ASSQKSGGGRFTDTQY | TRBV4-1 | few | TRBJ2-3
ASSLESGKTDTQY | TRBV7-2 | . | TRBJ2-3
ASSLASGRKNTGELF | TRBV5-1 | . | TRBJ2-2
ASSLSPGTGGLEQY | TRBV5-1 | . | .
SSSHSTGTSGGPQY | TRBV7-9 | . | TRBJ2-7